This T cell receptor (beta chain) was profiled in a study of blood T cell repertoires in COVID-19. Across the whole study: The study drew acute and convalescent COVID-19 samples from the United States, Italy and Spain. From T cells, B-cell-depleted T cells, or PBMCs came the material, which was cDNA or gDNA.

After removal of 0 bases from V and 12 bases from J, the junction contained 9 bases not matched to a gene. CDR3 size: 15 residues. Germline V gene data show CDR1 as MRHNA and CDR2 as SNTAGT. Original processing methods: Nucleated cell counts were estimated from reference gene primer amplification. The repertoire was sequenced with immunoSEQ multiplex PCR; TCRdb's copy has only in-frame clones and lacks some. The D gene and trimming were derived from the DNA, and the V and J assignments and clone size from that table. The sample lists around 130,000 clones, around 89% occurring once. The sample taken for sequencing was peripheral blood. The chain recombines TRBV6-4 with TRBJ2-1; TRBD2 agrees at 9 bases. The sequence derives from a man aged 45-65 years with active or convalescent COVID-19. CDR3 protein: CASSDSWGLAGWQFF. CDR3 nucleotides: TGTGCCAGCAGTGACTCTTGGGGGCTAGCGGGATGGCAGTTCTTC.